This T cell receptor beta chain emerged from a study of T-cell memory formation after mild COVID-19. Study results and limitations: Mostly located in CM and EM were contracting CD4+ clones, with contracting CD8+ clones located in EMRA. Detection of some responders pre-infection suggested pre-existing cross-reactive memory T cells participated.

The 5'RACE method, run with constant-segment primers, produced TCR alpha and TCR beta cDNA libraries (carrying sample barcodes and UMIs). TCRdb processed the 5' RACE reads anew with MiXCR; each CDR3 protein has one entry. The profile shows roughly 380,000 distinct CDR3 sequences, around 30% of them singletons. Regarding this clonotype: Its antigen is unknown. This may be a read error, as it is one base from a much larger clone.

The source of this sequence is an adult woman who had mild COVID-19 (a few samples of this study predate the infection). Cell type and time point are not known. Sequenced sample: PBMCs or a T cell subset sorted from them (not recorded which).

The CDR3 protein is CASRTGTGTYEQYF. CDR3 DNA: TGTGCCAGCAGAACCGGGACAGGGACCTACGAGCAGTACTTC. The chain recombines TRBV2 with TRBJ2-7; 9 positions match TRBD1. J was trimmed by 2 bases and V by 6 bases; bases with no gene match: 5. This CDR3 spans 14 amino acids. From germline, CDR1 is SNHLY and CDR2 FYNNEI.